These 21 T cell receptor beta chains were sequenced from one sample in a study of cytomegalovirus exposure and HLA in healthy donors. 60 Vbeta and 13 Jbeta primers were used in PCR. The method was immunoSEQ multiplex PCR; TCRdb's version includes in-frame clones alone and lacks a portion of them. The sample spans roughly 70,000 clones; the ten largest clones claim roughly 8%. Sequencing was done on a sample of PBMCs. These receptors all stem from a female donor in good health and CMV-seropositive.

The chain joins TRBV4-1 to TRBJ1-4, with a weak D call TRBD1 (6 bases). Germline V gene lookup returns CDR1 MGHRA and CDR2 YSYEKL. The CDR3 is 16 residues long. Trimming took off 4 bases at V and 4 bases at J, with 16 bases between the two ends. CDR3 DNA: TGCGCCAGCAGCCCCGTAGGACAGAAGGATAATGAAAAACTGTTTTTT. This encodes CASSPVGQKDNEKLFF.

This rearrangement joins TRBV18 to TRBJ2-7; 9 nucleotides align to TRBD2. The V and J ends lost 1 base and 6 bases, in that order; junction bases with no gene match: 10. CDR1 is KGHSH, CDR2 LQKENI, per germline. This CDR3 contains 16 residues. The CDR3 DNA follows: TGTGCCAGCTCACCACGGGTAGCGGGAGCCACGTCCGAGCAGTACTTC. Its protein product is CASSPRVAGATSEQYF.

The gene calls are TRBV5-6 and TRBJ1-4, with 7 bases lining up with TRBD1. The germline gives CDR1 SGHDT, CDR2 YYEEEE. The ends lost 0 bases at V and 8 bases at J; junction bases unmatched: 4. CDR3 length equals 14 residues. Here the CDR3 reads CASSLAGQPEKLFF. DNA of the CDR3: TGTGCCAGCAGCTTGGCGGGACAGCCAGAAAAACTGTTTTTT.

The chain couples TRBV27 to TRBJ2-2; D perhaps matches TRBD1 (5 bases). V was pared by 6 bases and J by 1 base, with 9 bases between. Germline loops: CDR1 MNHEY, CDR2 SMNVEV (reference sequence). The CDR3 extends over 14 amino acids. The CDR3 sequence: CASRSTGNTGELFF. The CDR3 DNA is TGTGCCAGCAGGTCAACAGGGAACACCGGGGAGCTGTTTTTT.

The chain couples TRBV18 to TRBJ1-2; perhaps TRBD1 as D (6 bases). The V gene's germline CDR1 is KGHSH and CDR2 LQKENI. Trimming took 3 bases from V and 5 from J, leaving 13 bases between them. The CDR3 covers 14 residues. The CDR3 sequence is CASSPPGTSYGYTF. The DNA for the CDR3 is TGTGCCAGCTCACCTCCCGGGACAAGTTATGGCTACACCTTC.

The gene calls are TRBV2 and TRBJ1-4, with TRBD1 matching 8 bases. The trim removed 6 bases at V and 7 bases at J, leaving 7 bases unmatched. The CDR3 loop spans 14 amino acids. CDR1 and CDR2 from the germline V gene are SNHLY and FYNNEI. The CDR3 region has the DNA TGTGCCAGCAGACAGGACAGGGCACGTGAAAAACTGTTTTTT. Residues: CASRQDRAREKLFF.

The chain couples TRBV7-2 to TRBJ1-2, with D uncertain. The germline CDR1 and CDR2 sequences are SGHTA and FQGNSA. CDR3 length: 11 amino acids. The V and J ends lost 6 bases and 6 bases respectively, with 8 bases between them. The CDR3 is CASRKEDGYTF. The CDR3 region has the DNA TGTGCCAGCAGGAAGGAGGATGGCTACACCTTC.

V usage is TRBV6-1 and J usage is TRBJ1-1; D not resolved. Germline V gene sequence: CDR1 MNHNS, CDR2 SASEGT. CDR3 length: 14 residues. The V gene lost 6 bases and the J gene lost 5 bases, with 16 bases spanning the gap. The CDR3 DNA reads TGTGCCAGCAGATCCACGGGAGGAGGGACTGAAGCTTTCTTT. This translates into CASRSTGGGTEAFF.

This sequence joins TRBV19 and TRBJ1-5; TRBD1 matches at 9 bases. In germline, CDR1 is LNHDA, CDR2 SQIVND (reference sequence). Unmatched junction bases numbered 4, after V lost 4 bases and J lost 3 bases. This CDR3 has 15 residues. CDR3 residues: CASSTQGADNQPQHF. DNA of the CDR3: TGTGCCAGTAGTACACAGGGGGCGGACAATCAGCCCCAGCATTTT.

This clone shows up as medium-sized by frequency. Additional DNA sequences in this sample encode the identical CDR3. The V gene is TRBV19, the J gene TRBJ2-3; maybe TRBD2 (6 bases). V lost 7 bases and J 0 bases, leaving 14 bases between the germline ends. Germline CDR1 LNHDA, CDR2 SQIVND (reference sequence). There are 15 residues in the CDR3. CDR3 nucleotide sequence: TGTGCCAGTAATGAGGGAGGCTCTAGCACAGATACGCAGTATTTT. Amino acids: CASNEGGSSTDTQYF.

The V gene is TRBV6-1, the J gene TRBJ2-2; 11 bases match TRBD1. V lost 6 bases to trimming and J lost 4 bases; unmatched junction nucleotides: 1. Looked up from germline, CDR1 is MNHNS and CDR2 is SASEGT. The CDR3 totals 14 residues. CDR3 DNA: TGTGCCAGCAGGGACAGGGGGCTCACCGGGGAGCTGTTTTTT. It is translated as CASRDRGLTGELFF.

The chain joins TRBV5-6 to TRBJ2-3, with a tentative D call TRBD2 (5 bases). V lost 5 bases and J lost 5, with 15 bases in between. The CDR3 runs to 14 residues. Per the germline V gene, CDR1 is SGHDT and CDR2 is YYEEEE. CDR3 residues: CASSPPVRGDTQYF. CDR3 bases: TGTGCCAGCAGTCCTCCGGTTCGGGGAGATACGCAGTATTTT.

V is TRBV10-2 and J is TRBJ2-3; tentatively, D is TRBD2 (6 bases). The germline CDR1 and CDR2 sequences are WSHSY and SAAADI. The CDR3 is 13 residues long. Deletions cut 7 bases from V and 0 bases from J, with 8 bases between. The CDR3 loop reads CASTSGSTDTQYF. CDR3 bases: TGCGCCAGCACGAGCGGGAGCACAGATACGCAGTATTTT.

The chain combines TRBV9 with TRBJ1-1; 9 bases line up with TRBD1. This CDR3 has 15 amino acids. Germline assignment: CDR1 SGDLS and CDR2 YYNGEE. V lost 4 bases to trimming and J lost 4 bases; unmatched junction nucleotides: 8. CDR3 protein: CASSPKGQGTTEAFF. The CDR3 DNA reads TGTGCCAGCAGCCCGAAGGGACAGGGCACCACTGAAGCTTTCTTT.

The chain has TRBV10-3 and TRBJ2-1; 7 nucleotides agree with TRBD2. The CDR3 totals 15 residues. The V segment lost 0 bases and the J segment 5 bases; nucleotides outside the gene matches: 4. CDR1 and CDR2 from the germline V gene are ENHRY and SYGVKD. The CDR3 is CAISESQRGNNEQFF. The CDR3 DNA is TGTGCCATCAGTGAGTCCCAGCGGGGAAACAATGAGCAGTTCTTC.

The chain joins TRBV6-1 to TRBJ1-6; 7 bases agree with TRBD1. After removal of 2 bases from V and 7 bases from J, the junction contained 8 bases not matched to a gene. Per the germline V gene, CDR1 is MNHNS and CDR2 is SASEGT. The CDR3 is made up of 16 amino acids. DNA of the CDR3: TGTGCCAGCAGTGAACAGGGGGGAATGGGCAATTCACCCCTCCACTTT. Translated: CASSEQGGMGNSPLHF.

The chain uses TRBV5-1 and TRBJ1-2, with TRBD1 matching over 12 bases. CDR3 length: 14 residues. Per the germline V gene, CDR1 is SGHRS and CDR2 is YFSETQ. Losses at the gene ends were 4 bases for V and 6 bases for J; bases not matched to a gene: 4. CDR3 sequence: CASSRDRGQDGYTF. The CDR3 nucleotides read TGCGCCAGCAGCCGGGACAGGGGGCAAGATGGCTACACCTTC. Together with reference TRBV5-1 and TRBJ1-2, the CDR3 gives the full variable domain: KAGVTQTPRYLIKTRGQQVTLSCSPISGHRSVSWYQQTPGQGLQFLFEYFSETQRNKGNFPGRFSGRQFSNSRSEMNVSTLELGDSALYLCASSRDRGQDGYTFGSGTRLTVV.

The CDR3, as DNA: TGTGCCAGCAGTGAAGACAGAGTCTATGGCTACACCTTC. This codes for CASSEDRVYGYTF. The chain is built from TRBV6-1 and TRBJ1-2; the D is unclear. Germline CDR1 and CDR2: MNHNS and SASEGT. The V gene lost 1 base and the J gene lost 4 bases, with 7 bases spanning the gap. The CDR3 loop spans 13 amino acids.

The V gene is TRBV6-5, the J gene TRBJ2-1; 9 positions agree with TRBD1. V lost 4 bases to trimming and J lost 0 bases; unmatched junction nucleotides: 1. Germline values: CDR1 MNHEY, CDR2 SVGAGI. The CDR3 has 15 amino acids. The CDR3 protein is CASSSGQGSYNEQFF. The CDR3, as DNA: TGTGCCAGCAGTTCGGGACAGGGCTCCTACAATGAGCAGTTCTTC.

The chain couples TRBV5-1 to TRBJ2-1, with 7 bases fitting TRBD1. The CDR3 sequence is 15 residues long. CDR1 is SGHRS and CDR2 is YFSETQ in the germline V gene. V shed 0 bases, J shed 2 bases, and the junction held 2 bases outside the gene matches. CDR3 nucleotide sequence: TGCGCCAGCAGCTTGGGACAGGGCGCCTACAATGAGCAGTTCTTC. It encodes CASSLGQGAYNEQFF.

V and J are TRBV4-1 and TRBJ1-2; 7 nucleotides align to TRBD1. The junction had 8 bases not matched to a gene; V was cut back by 3 bases and J by 4 bases. Per the germline V gene, CDR1 is MGHRA and CDR2 is YSYEKL. This CDR3 is 15 amino acids long. The CDR3 region is CASSQDAGTAYGYTF. CDR3 bases: TGCGCCAGCAGCCAGGACGCCGGGACAGCCTATGGCTACACCTTC.